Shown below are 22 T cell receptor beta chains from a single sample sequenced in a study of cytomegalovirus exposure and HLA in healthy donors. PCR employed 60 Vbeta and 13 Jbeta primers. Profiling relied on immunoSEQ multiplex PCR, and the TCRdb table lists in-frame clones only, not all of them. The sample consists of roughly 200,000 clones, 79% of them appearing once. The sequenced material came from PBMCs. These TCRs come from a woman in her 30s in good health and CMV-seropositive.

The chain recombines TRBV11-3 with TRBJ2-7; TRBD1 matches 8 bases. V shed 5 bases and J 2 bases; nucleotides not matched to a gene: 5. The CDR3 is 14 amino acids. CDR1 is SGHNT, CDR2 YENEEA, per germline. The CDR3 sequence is CASSTRQGTYEQYF. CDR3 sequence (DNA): TGTGCCAGCAGCACCCGACAGGGGACCTACGAGCAGTACTTC.

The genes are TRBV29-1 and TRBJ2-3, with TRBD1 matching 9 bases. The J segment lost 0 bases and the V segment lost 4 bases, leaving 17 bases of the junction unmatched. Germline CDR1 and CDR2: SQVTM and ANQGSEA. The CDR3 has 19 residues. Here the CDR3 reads CSVGGQGGTKVSSTDTQYF. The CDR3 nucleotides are TGCAGCGTTGGGGGACAGGGTGGCACCAAAGTCTCTAGCACAGATACGCAGTATTTT.

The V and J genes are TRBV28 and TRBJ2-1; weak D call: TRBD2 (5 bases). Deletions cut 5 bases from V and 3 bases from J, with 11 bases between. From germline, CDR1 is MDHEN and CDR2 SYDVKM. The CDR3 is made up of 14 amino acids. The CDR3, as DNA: TGTGCCAGCAGTGTACGCCGGGACTACAATGAGCAGTTCTTC. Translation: CASSVRRDYNEQFF.

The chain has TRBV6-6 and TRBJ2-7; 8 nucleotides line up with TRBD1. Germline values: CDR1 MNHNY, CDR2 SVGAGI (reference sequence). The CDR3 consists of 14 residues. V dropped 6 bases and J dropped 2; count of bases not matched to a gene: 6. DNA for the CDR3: TGTGCCAGCAGATGGACAGGGTTGCCCTACGAGCAGTACTTC. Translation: CASRWTGLPYEQYF.

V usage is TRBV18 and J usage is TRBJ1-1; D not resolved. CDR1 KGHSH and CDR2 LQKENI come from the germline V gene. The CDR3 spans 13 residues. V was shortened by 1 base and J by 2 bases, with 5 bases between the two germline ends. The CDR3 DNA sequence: TGTGCCAGCTCACCACAGAGTAACACTGAAGCTTTCTTT. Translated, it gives CASSPQSNTEAFF. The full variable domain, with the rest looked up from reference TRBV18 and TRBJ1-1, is NAGVMQNPRHLVRRRGQEARLRCSPMKGHSHVYWYRQLPEEGLKFMVYLQKENIIDESGMPKERFSAEFPKEGPSILRIQQVVRGDSAAYFCASSPQSNTEAFFGQGTRLTVV.

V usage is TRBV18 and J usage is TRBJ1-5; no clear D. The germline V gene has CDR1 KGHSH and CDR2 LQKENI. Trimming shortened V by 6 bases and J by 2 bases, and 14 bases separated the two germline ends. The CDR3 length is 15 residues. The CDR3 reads CASSRSGLGNQPQHF. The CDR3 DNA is TGTGCCAGCTCCCGGTCAGGTTTAGGCAATCAGCCCCAGCATTTT.

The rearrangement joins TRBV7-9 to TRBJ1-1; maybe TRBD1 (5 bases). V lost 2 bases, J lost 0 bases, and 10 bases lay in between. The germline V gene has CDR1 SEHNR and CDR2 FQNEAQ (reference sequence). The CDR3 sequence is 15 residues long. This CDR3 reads CASSLQGSMNTEAFF. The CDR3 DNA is TGTGCCAGCAGCTTACAGGGAAGCATGAACACTGAAGCTTTCTTT.

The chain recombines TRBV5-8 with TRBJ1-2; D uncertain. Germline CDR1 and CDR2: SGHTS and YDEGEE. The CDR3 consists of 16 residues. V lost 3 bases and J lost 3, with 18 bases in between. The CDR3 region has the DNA TGTGCCAGCAGCTCCCAGCGAGAGACCGGCGACTATGGCTACACCTTC. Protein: CASSSQRETGDYGYTF.

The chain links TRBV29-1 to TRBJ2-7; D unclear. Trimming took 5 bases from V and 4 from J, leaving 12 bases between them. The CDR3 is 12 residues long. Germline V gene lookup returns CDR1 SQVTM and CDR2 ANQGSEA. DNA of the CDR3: TGCAGCGTTCGAAACAGCCTTTACGAGCAGTACTTC. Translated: CSVRNSLYEQYF.

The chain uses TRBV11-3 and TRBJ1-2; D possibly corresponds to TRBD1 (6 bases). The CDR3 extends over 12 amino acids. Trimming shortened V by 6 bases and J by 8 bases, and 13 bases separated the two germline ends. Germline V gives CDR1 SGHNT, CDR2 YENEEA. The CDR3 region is CASSKGGEGYTF. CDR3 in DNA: TGTGCCAGCAGTAAAGGGGGGGAAGGCTACACCTTC. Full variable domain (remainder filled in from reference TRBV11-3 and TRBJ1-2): EAGVVQSPRYKIIEKKQPVAFWCNPISGHNTLYWYLQNLGQGPELLIRYENEEAVDDSQLPKDRFSAERLKGVDSTLKIQPAELGDSAVYLCASSKGGEGYTFGSGTRLTVV.

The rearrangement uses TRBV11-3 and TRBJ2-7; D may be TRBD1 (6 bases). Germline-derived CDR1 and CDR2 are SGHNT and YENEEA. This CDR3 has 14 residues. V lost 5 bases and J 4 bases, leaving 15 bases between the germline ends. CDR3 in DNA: TGTGCCAGCAGCCTCGGACAGTTTGAATACGAGCAGTACTTC. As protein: CASSLGQFEYEQYF.

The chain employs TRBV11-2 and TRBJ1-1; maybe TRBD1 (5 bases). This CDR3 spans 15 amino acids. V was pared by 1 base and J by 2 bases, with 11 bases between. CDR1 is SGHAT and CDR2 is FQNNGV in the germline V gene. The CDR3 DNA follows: TGTGCCAGCAGCTTAGCTACGACAGATAACACTGAAGCTTTCTTT. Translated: CASSLATTDNTEAFF.

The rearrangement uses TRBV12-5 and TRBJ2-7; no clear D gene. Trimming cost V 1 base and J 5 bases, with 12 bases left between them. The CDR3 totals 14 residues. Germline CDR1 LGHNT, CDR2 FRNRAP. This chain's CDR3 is CASGLGAGRDEQYF. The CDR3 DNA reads TGTGCTAGTGGTTTGGGGGCCGGCCGAGACGAGCAGTACTTC. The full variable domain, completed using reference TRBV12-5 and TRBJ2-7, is DARVTQTPRHKVTEMGQEVTMRCQPILGHNTVFWYRQTMMQGLELLAYFRNRAPLDDSGMPKDRFSAEMPDATLATLKIQPSEPRDSAVYFCASGLGAGRDEQYFGPGTRLTVT.

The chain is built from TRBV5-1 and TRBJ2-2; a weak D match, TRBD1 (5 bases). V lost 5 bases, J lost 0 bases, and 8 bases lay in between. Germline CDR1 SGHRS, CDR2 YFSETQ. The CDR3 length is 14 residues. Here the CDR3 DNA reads TGCGCCAGCAGAGGACAACCGAACACCGGGGAGCTGTTTTTT. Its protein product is CASRGQPNTGELFF. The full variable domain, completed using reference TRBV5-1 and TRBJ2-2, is KAGVTQTPRYLIKTRGQQVTLSCSPISGHRSVSWYQQTPGQGLQFLFEYFSETQRNKGNFPGRFSGRQFSNSRSEMNVSTLELGDSALYLCASRGQPNTGELFFGEGSRLTVL.

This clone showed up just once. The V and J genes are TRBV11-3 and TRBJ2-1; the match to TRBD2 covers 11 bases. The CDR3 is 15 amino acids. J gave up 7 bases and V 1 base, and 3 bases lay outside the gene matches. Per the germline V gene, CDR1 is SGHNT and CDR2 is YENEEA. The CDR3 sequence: CASSLVAGGLNEQFF. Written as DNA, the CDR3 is TGTGCCAGCAGCTTAGTAGCGGGGGGGCTAAATGAGCAGTTCTTC. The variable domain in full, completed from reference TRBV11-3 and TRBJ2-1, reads EAGVVQSPRYKIIEKKQPVAFWCNPISGHNTLYWYLQNLGQGPELLIRYENEEAVDDSQLPKDRFSAERLKGVDSTLKIQPAELGDSAVYLCASSLVAGGLNEQFFGPGTRLTVL.

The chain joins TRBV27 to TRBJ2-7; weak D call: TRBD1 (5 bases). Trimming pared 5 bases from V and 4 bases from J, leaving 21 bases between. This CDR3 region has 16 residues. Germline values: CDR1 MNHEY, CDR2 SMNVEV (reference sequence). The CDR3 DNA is TGTGCCAGCAGTCCCCACACTCAACCAGGGCTATACGAGCAGTACTTC. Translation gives CASSPHTQPGLYEQYF.

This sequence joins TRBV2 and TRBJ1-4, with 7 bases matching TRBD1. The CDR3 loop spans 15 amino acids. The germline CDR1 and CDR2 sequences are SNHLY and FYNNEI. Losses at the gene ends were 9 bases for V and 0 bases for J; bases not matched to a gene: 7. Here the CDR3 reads CASMTGLATNEKLFF. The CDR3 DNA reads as TGTGCCAGTATGACAGGGCTGGCAACTAATGAAAAACTGTTTTTT.

The DNA of the CDR3 is TGTGCCACCCGAGGCGTGAACTATGGCTACACCTTC. Amino acid sequence: CATRGVNYGYTF. The chain recombines TRBV2 with TRBJ1-2; no clear D gene. Trimming took 10 bases from V and 2 from J, leaving 11 bases between them. CDR1 SNHLY and CDR2 FYNNEI come from the germline V gene. The CDR3 has 12 residues.

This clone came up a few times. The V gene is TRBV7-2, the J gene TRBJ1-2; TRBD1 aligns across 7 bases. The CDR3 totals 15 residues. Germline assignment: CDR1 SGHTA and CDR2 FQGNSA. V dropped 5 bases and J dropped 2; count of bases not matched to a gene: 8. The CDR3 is CASSPTTGTNYGYTF. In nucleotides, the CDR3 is TGTGCCAGCAGCCCTACGACAGGGACCAACTATGGCTACACCTTC.

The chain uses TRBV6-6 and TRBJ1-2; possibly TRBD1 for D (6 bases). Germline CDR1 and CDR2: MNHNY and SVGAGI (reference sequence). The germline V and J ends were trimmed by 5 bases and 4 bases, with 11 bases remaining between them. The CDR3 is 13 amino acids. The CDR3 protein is CASSDGTSYGYTF. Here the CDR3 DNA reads TGTGCCAGCAGTGACGGGACAAGCTATGGCTACACCTTC.

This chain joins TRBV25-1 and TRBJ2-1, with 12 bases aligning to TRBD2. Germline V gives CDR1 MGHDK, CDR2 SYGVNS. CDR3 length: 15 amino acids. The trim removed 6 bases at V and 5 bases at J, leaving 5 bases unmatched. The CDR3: CASSERTSGNNEQFF. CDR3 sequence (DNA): TGTGCCAGCAGCGAGCGGACTAGCGGGAACAATGAGCAGTTCTTC.

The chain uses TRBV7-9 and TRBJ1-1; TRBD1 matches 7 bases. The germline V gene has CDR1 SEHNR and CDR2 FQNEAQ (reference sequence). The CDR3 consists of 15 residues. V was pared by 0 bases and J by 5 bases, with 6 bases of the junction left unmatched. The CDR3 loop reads CASSLAPGGRTEAFF. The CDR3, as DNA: TGTGCCAGCAGCTTAGCCCCAGGGGGGCGAACTGAAGCTTTCTTT.